The present TCR beta chain was sequenced within a study of T cells in localized non-small cell lung cancer. Points from the study as a whole: Heterogeneity cannot be ruled out, as sequencing used one tumor region only.

On this clone itself: Its cognate antigen is unknown.

Trimming took 7 bases from V and 2 from J, leaving 14 bases between them. The CDR3 is made up of 14 amino acids. Germline lookup yields CDR1 MNHGY and CDR2 SAAAGT. TCRdb's copy holds only in-frame clones and misses some; the assay was immunoSEQ multiplex PCR. Here the sample spans 2,000 to 3,000 clones, roughly 25% being singletons. Here the sequenced sample was lung tumor tissue, taken before any cancer treatment. The sequence came from a female donor over 55 with stage I lung adenocarcinoma. This chain uses TRBV6-8 with TRBJ1-2; D is possibly TRBD1 (5 bases). DNA of the CDR3: TGTGCCAGCACCGAGCAGGGAATAAACTATGGCTACACCTTC. Translated, it gives CASTEQGINYGYTF.